These T cell receptor beta chains were read from a single sample in a study of Ad26.COV2.S vaccination and SARS-CoV-2 variants. Some clones are missing from TCRdb's copy, which holds only in-frame ones; the method was immunoSEQ multiplex PCR. The table records roughly 350,000 clones, 75% to 90% of them present only once. Specimen: peripheral blood, collected in a trial of Ad26.COV2.S vaccine versus placebo. These receptors were taken from a person aged 18-60 years who received the Ad26.COV2.S COVID-19 vaccine or a placebo. Both conserved end residues are part of each CDR3. A D gene is named only where the DNA matches it firmly. The size entry is marked missing in some rows and otherwise reads once, few, many or a size class.

>TRBV3-1/TRBV3-2|-|TRBJ2-5|-
CASSRGRTPETQYF
TGTGCCAGCAGCCGCGGACGGACCCCAGAGACCCAGTACTTC
>TRBV7-6|TRBD2|TRBJ2-7|-
CASSSFGLAGGPYEQYF
TGTGCCAGCAGCTCGTTTGGACTAGCGGGGGGTCCCTACGAGCAGTACTTC
>TRBV4-3|TRBD1|TRBJ1-6|-
CASSLGTGYNSPLHF
TGCGCCAGCAGCCTTGGGACAGGGTATAATTCACCCCTCCACTTT
>TRBV12-5|-|TRBJ1-4|-
CASGLAEGATNEKLFF
TGTGCTAGTGGTTTGGCGGAGGGGGCAACTAATGAAAAACTGTTTTTT
>TRBV27|TRBD2|TRBJ2-5|-
CASRYSGTQETQYF
TGTGCCAGCAGATATAGCGGGACCCAAGAGACCCAGTACTTC
>TRBV11-2|TRBD2|TRBJ2-2|-
CASRLAGVNTGELFF
TGTGCCAGCCGGCTAGCGGGGGTAAACACCGGGGAGCTGTTTTTT
>TRBV7-7|-|TRBJ2-1|-
CASSVGTFNEQFF
TGTGCCAGCAGCGTCGGGACTTTCAATGAGCAGTTCTTC
>TRBV20-1|-|TRBJ1-5|-
CSASTRSNQPQHF
TGCAGTGCTAGTACCAGGAGCAATCAGCCCCAGCATTTT
>TRBV3-1/TRBV3-2|-|TRBJ1-1|few
CASRRRGDTEAFF
TGTGCCAGCAGGCGTAGAGGGGACACTGAAGCTTTCTTT
>TRBV3-1/TRBV3-2|TRBD1|TRBJ2-7|-
CASSQDATGGFFPIQYF
TGTGCCAGCAGCCAAGATGCGACAGGGGGCTTTTTTCCCATACAGTACTTC
>TRBV7-9|-|TRBJ1-1|-
CASREEVTEAFF
TGTGCCAGCAGGGAGGAGGTCACTGAAGCTTTCTTT
>TRBV20-1|-|TRBJ1-6|few
CSASGGGVNSPLHF
TGCAGTGCTAGTGGAGGGGGGGTTAATTCACCCCTCCACTTT
>TRBV7-9|-|TRBJ2-5|-
CASSLVVRPETQYF
TGTGCCAGCAGCTTAGTAGTGCGCCCAGAGACCCAGTACTTC
>TRBV5-6|-|TRBJ1-6|-
CASSLRQINSPLHF
TGTGCCAGCAGCTTGCGACAGATAAATTCACCCCTCCACTTT
>TRBV27|-|TRBJ1-5|once
CASSFPGRAQHF
TGTGCCAGCAGTTTCCCAGGTAGGGCCCAGCATTTT
>TRBV4-3|TRBD2|TRBJ2-5|-
CASSPRLAARTQYF
TGCGCCAGCAGCCCCAGACTAGCGGCACGGACCCAGTACTTC
>TRBV30|-|TRBJ2-7|-
CACQKPGSNYEQYF
TGTGCCTGCCAGAAACCGGGATCGAATTACGAGCAGTACTTC
>TRBV4-1|TRBD1|TRBJ1-6|-
CASSPGTVLNSPLHF
TGCGCCAGCAGCCCAGGGACAGTGCTGAATTCACCCCTCCACTTT
>TRBV7-8|TRBD1|TRBJ2-7|-
CASSSDRAGEQYF
TGTGCCAGCAGCTCGGACAGGGCTGGCGAGCAGTACTTC
>TRBV28|TRBD1|TRBJ1-2|-
CASSLLGQGLILGYTF
TGTGCCAGCAGTTTATTGGGACAGGGCTTAATCCTTGGCTACACCTTC
>TRBV5-1|TRBD1|TRBJ1-2|-
CASSLGDRGRTNYGYTF
TGCGCCAGCAGCTTGGGGGACAGGGGGCGAACCAACTATGGCTACACCTTC
>TRBV27|-|TRBJ1-6|-
CASSFLPFGTSGNSPLHF
TGTGCCAGCAGTTTCCTACCCTTCGGGACTTCGGGTAATTCACCCCTCCACTTT
>TRBV5-4|-|TRBJ1-2|-
CASSLAEDGYTF
TGTGCCAGCAGCTTGGCCGAGGACGGCTACACCTTC
>TRBV6-5|-|TRBJ2-6|-
CASRTSSGANVLTF
TGTGCCAGCCGGACAAGCTCTGGGGCCAACGTCCTGACTTTC
>TRBV7-9|TRBD2|TRBJ2-5|-
CASSPGLAGPQETQYF
TGTGCCAGCAGCCCGGGACTAGCGGGACCCCAAGAGACCCAGTACTTC
>TRBV7-9|-|TRBJ1-2|-
CASSLGRGSNYGYTF
TGTGCCAGCAGCTTAGGGAGAGGGAGTAACTATGGCTACACCTTC
>TRBV7-2|-|TRBJ2-7|-
CASSLSGGNAYEQYF
TGTGCCAGCAGCTTGTCCGGGGGTAACGCCTACGAGCAGTACTTC
>TRBV30|TRBD2|TRBJ2-7|-
CAWSKTSGTTYEQYF
TGTGCCTGGAGTAAGACTAGCGGGACTACCTACGAGCAGTACTTC
>TRBV5-4|-|TRBJ1-1|many
CASSWGRMNTEAFF
TGTGCCAGCAGCTGGGGACGGATGAACACTGAAGCTTTCTTT
>TRBV6-5|TRBD1|TRBJ1-5|-
CASRQGAGQPQHF
TGTGCCAGCAGGCAGGGGGCTGGACAGCCCCAGCATTTT
>TRBV7-9|-|TRBJ2-2|-
CASSPLNRELFF
TGTGCCAGCAGCCCATTAAACAGGGAGCTGTTTTTT
>TRBV4-2|-|TRBJ1-1|-
CASSSGENTEAFF
TGTGCCAGCAGCTCGGGAGAGAACACTGAAGCTTTCTTT
>TRBV28|TRBD2|TRBJ2-7|-
CASRRLAGVYEQYF
TGTGCCAGCAGGCGACTAGCGGGGGTTTACGAGCAGTACTTC
>TRBV2|TRBD2|TRBJ2-3|-
CASSEGIGGVLREDTQYF
TGTGCCAGCAGTGAAGGGATCGGGGGGGTCCTTCGGGAAGATACGCAGTATTTT
>TRBV25-1|-|TRBJ1-1|-
CASSRGGTEAFF
TGTGCCAGCAGTAGGGGGGGAACTGAAGCTTTCTTT
>TRBV19|TRBD1|TRBJ2-7|-
CASSKGTGLYLSYEQYF
TGTGCCAGTAGTAAAGGGACAGGACTATATCTTTCCTACGAGCAGTACTTC
>TRBV21-1|-|TRBJ1-4|-
CASNFPLEWGNSEKLFF
TGTGCCAGCAACTTCCCATTGGAGTGGGGTAATTCTGAAAAACTGTTTTTT
>TRBV4-3|TRBD1|TRBJ1-6|-
CASAQGRNSPLHF
TGCGCCAGTGCACAGGGGCGTAATTCACCCCTCCACTTT
>TRBV10-3|-|TRBJ2-6|-
CAIRGIDSGANVLTF
TGTGCCATCAGAGGGATCGACTCTGGGGCCAACGTCCTGACTTTC
>TRBV3-1/TRBV3-2|TRBD1|TRBJ1-4|few
CASSHGQGAEKLFF
TGTGCCAGCAGCCACGGACAGGGAGCGGAAAAACTGTTTTTT